The text below deals with one T cell receptor (beta chain). The target antigen is unknown. The germline gives CDR1 MGHRA, CDR2 YSYEKL. Trimming took 5 bases from V and 0 from J, leaving 14 bases between them. The CDR3 consists of 15 residues. This sample is part of a study of molecular identifiers for immune sequencing clone quantification. Overall study results and limits: Highly expanded clones may be undercounted when identical TCR molecules share barcodes. Effector cells had over 98% of their molecules in clones above 20 RNA copies, while naive cells had under 1%.

TCRdb used MiXCR to reprocess the PCR reads, holding one entry per CDR3 protein. The sample lists about 330,000 distinct CDR3 sequences, under 25% seen once, with 0.74% in the top ten. The sequenced sample was naive CD8+ T cells from blood, with Jurkat cell RNA spiked in. Subset noted: FACS-sorted CD8+CD4-CCR7+CD45RA+ naive T cells. The rearrangement links TRBV4-1 to TRBJ2-7; D not certain. The receptor comes from a human donor in good health. Some libraries in this study had Jurkat cell RNA spiked in. CDR3 nucleotides: TGCGCCAGCAGCGAGGCACCCTATAACTCCTACGAGCAGTACTTC. This codes for CASSEAPYNSYEQYF.